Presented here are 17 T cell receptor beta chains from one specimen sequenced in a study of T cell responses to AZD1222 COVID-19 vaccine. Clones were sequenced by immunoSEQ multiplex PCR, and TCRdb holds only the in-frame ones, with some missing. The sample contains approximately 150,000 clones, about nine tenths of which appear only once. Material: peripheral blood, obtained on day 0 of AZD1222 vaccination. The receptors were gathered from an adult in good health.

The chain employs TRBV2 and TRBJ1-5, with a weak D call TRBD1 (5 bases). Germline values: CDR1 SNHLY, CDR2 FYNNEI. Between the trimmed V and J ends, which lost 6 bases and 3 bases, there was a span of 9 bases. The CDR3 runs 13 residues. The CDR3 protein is CASSAGSNQPQHF. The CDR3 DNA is TGTGCCAGCAGCGCAGGGTCCAATCAGCCCCAGCATTTT.

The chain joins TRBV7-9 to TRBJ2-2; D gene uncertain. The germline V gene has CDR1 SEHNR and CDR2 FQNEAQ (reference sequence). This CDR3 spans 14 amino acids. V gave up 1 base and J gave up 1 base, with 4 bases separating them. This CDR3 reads CASSLGWNTGELFF. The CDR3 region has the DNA TGTGCCAGCAGCTTAGGGTGGAACACCGGGGAGCTGTTTTTT. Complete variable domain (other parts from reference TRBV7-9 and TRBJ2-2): DTGVSQNPRHKITKRGQNVTFRCDPISEHNRLYWYRQTLGQGPEFLTYFQNEAQLEKSRLLSDRFSAERPKGSFSTLEIQRTEQGDSAMYLCASSLGWNTGELFFGEGSRLTVL.

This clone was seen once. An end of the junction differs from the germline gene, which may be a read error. CDR3 in amino acids: CARSGRQGTNGYTF. CDR3 bases: TGCGCCAGAAGTGGTAGACAGGGGACCAATGGCTACACCTTC. The rearrangement uses TRBV10-2 and TRBJ1-2; 8 positions match TRBD1. In germline, CDR1 is WSHSY, CDR2 SAAADI. The CDR3 covers 14 residues.

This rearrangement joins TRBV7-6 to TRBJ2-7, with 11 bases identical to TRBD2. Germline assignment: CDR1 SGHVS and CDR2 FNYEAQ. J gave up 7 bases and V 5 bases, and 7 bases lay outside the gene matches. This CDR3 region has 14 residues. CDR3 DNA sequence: TGTGCCAGCAGCCCTGAAGGACTAGCGGGTGAGCAGTACTTC. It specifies CASSPEGLAGEQYF.

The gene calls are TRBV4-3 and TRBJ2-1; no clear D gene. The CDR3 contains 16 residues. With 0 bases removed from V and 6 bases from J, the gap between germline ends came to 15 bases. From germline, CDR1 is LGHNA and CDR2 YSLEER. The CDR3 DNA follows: TGCGCCAGCAGCCAAGAAAGGGCAGTACAGATCAATGAGCAGTTCTTC. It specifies CASSQERAVQINEQFF.

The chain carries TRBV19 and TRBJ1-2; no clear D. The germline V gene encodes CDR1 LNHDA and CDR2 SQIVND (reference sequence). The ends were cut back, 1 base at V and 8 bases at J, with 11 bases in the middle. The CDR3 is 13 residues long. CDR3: CASSIGPIKGYTF. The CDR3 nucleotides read TGTGCCAGTAGTATAGGACCTATCAAGGGCTACACCTTC.

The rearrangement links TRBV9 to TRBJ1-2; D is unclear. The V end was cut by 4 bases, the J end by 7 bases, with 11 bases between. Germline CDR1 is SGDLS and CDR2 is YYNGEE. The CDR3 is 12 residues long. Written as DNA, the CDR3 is TGTGCCAGCAGCCCCCCGGGCTCTGGCTACACCTTC. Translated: CASSPPGSGYTF.

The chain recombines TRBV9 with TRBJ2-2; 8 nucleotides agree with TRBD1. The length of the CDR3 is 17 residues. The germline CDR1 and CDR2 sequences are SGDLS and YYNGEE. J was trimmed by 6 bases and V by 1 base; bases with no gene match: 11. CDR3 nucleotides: TGTGCCAGCAGCGTACCGCAGACAGGGGTAGTGGCCGGGGAGCTGTTTTTT. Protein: CASSVPQTGVVAGELFF.

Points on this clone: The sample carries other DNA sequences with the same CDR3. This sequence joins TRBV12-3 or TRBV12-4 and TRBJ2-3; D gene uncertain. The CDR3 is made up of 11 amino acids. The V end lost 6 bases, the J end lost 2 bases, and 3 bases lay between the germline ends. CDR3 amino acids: CASSLTDTQYF. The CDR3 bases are TGTGCCAGCAGCCTCACAGATACGCAGTATTTT.

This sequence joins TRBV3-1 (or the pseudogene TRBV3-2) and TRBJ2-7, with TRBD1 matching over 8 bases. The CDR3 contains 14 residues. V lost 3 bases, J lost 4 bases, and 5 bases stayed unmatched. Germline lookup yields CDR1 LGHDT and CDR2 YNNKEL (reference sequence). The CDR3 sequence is CASSHRDRLYEQYF. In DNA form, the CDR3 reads TGTGCCAGCAGCCACAGGGACAGGCTTTACGAGCAGTACTTC.

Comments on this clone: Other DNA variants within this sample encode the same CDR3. CDR3 in amino acids: CASSVGGSQPQHF. DNA of the CDR3: TGTGCCAGCAGCGTAGGAGGGTCTCAGCCCCAGCATTTT. The chain carries TRBV9 and TRBJ1-5; no clear D. This CDR3 region has 13 residues. Deletions cut 0 bases from V and 6 bases from J, with 7 bases between. CDR1 is SGDLS and CDR2 is YYNGEE in the germline V gene.

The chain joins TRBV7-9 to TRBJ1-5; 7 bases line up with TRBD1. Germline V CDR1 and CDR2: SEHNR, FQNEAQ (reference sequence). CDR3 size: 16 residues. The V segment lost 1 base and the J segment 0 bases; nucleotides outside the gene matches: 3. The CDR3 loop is CASSLEDRYSNQPQHF. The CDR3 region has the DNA TGTGCCAGCAGCTTAGAGGACAGGTATAGCAATCAGCCCCAGCATTTT.

The CDR3 sequence is CASSRPDRDAEAFF. In nucleotides, the CDR3 is TGTGCCAGCAGCCGCCCCGACAGGGACGCTGAAGCTTTCTTT. The chain uses TRBV4-2 and TRBJ1-1; 7 bases fit TRBD1. V trimming: 4 bases; J trimming: 6 bases; junction bases outside the gene matches: 8. The CDR3 extends over 14 amino acids. Looked up from germline, CDR1 is LGHNA and CDR2 is YNFKEQ.

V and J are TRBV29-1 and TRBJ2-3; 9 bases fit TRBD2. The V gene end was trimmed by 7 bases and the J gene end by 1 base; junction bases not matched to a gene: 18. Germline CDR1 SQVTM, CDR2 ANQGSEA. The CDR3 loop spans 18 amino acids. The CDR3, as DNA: TGCAGCGCTGAGGGGGCTAGCGGGGTCCCGGGACGCACAGATACGCAGTATTTT. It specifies CSAEGASGVPGRTDTQYF.

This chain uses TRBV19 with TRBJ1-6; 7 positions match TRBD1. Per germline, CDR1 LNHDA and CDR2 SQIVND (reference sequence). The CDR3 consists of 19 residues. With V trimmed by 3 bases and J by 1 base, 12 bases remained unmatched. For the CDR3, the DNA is TGTGCCAGTAGTATCCCGGCGGCTAGGGGGCGTTCCTATAATTCACCCCTCCACTTT. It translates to CASSIPAARGRSYNSPLHF.

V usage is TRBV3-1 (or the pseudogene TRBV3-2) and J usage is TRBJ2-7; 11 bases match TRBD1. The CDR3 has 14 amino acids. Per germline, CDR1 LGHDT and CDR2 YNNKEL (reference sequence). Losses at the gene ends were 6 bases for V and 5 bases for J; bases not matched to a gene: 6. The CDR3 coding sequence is TGTGCCAGCAGGCGGACAGGGGGCGAGGACGAGCAGTACTTC. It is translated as CASRRTGGEDEQYF.

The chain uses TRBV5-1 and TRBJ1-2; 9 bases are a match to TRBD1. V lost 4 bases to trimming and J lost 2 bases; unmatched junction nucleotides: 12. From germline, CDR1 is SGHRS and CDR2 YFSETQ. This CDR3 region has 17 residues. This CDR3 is CASSQTGGPERNYGYTF. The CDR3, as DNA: TGCGCCAGCAGCCAAACAGGGGGCCCTGAAAGAAACTATGGCTACACCTTC.